A single sample gave rise to the 4 T cell receptor beta chains below, sequenced in a study of OX40 agonist ivuxolimab in advanced cancers. Produced via immunoSEQ multiplex PCR; TCRdb's table is partial and in-frame only. The table shows around 45,000 clones, with about nine tenths occurring only once. This specimen consisted of CD4+ or CD8+ T cells sorted from blood, obtained in a trial of the OX40 agonist ivuxolimab. Every receptor here comes from an adult with an advanced solid tumor such as melanoma, head and neck, liver or kidney cancer.

This clone appeared once. The chain employs TRBV4-1 and TRBJ2-7; 9 nucleotides match TRBD2. The V gene end was trimmed by 1 base and the J gene end by 5 bases; junction bases not matched to a gene: 12. CDR1 and CDR2 (germline): MGHRA, YSYEKL. CDR3 length: 17 residues. The CDR3 region is CASSQGSSGRGVDEQYF. CDR3 nucleotides: TGCGCCAGCAGCCAAGGGAGTAGCGGGAGAGGAGTGGACGAGCAGTACTTC.

This chain joins TRBV27 and TRBJ2-1, with TRBD2 as a possible D gene (6 bases). V shed 11 bases and J shed 6 bases, with 20 bases lying between them. This CDR3 spans 14 amino acids. Germline lookup yields CDR1 MNHEY and CDR2 SMNVEV (reference sequence). The CDR3: CASSLLARTNEQFF. CDR3 nucleotide sequence: TGTGCCTCTAGTCTGCTAGCGCGAACCAATGAGCAGTTCTTC.

The rearrangement uses TRBV6-4 and TRBJ1-1, with D unclear. Between the trimmed V and J ends, which lost 3 bases and 1 base, there was a span of 9 bases. CDR1 is MRHNA, CDR2 SNTAGT, per germline. This CDR3 is 14 amino acids long. The CDR3 region has the DNA TGTGCCAGCAGTGATGGTCCAGGGAACACTGAAGCTTTCTTT. Translated, it gives CASSDGPGNTEAFF.

This rearrangement joins TRBV28 to TRBJ2-1; a possible D gene is TRBD2 (6 bases). This CDR3 is built from 14 residues. The ends were cut back, 5 bases at V and 6 bases at J, with 14 bases in the middle. From germline, CDR1 is MDHEN and CDR2 SYDVKM. CDR3 in DNA: TGTGCCAGCAGTCGTCTACTGACTAGCAATGAGCAGTTCTTC. Residues: CASSRLLTSNEQFF.